Listed here are 9 T cell receptor beta chains from one sample, sequenced in a study of PD-L1 blockade in urothelial cancer. The table came from immunoSEQ multiplex PCR; TCRdb's copy has only in-frame clones and leaves some out. The data contain some 100,000 clones, 91% of them singletons. This specimen consisted of PBMCs, obtained around atezolizumab (anti-PD-L1) treatment. All receptors come from a woman older than 75 with urothelial cancer.

The V gene is TRBV19, the J gene TRBJ1-1; D is uncertain. Germline V gene lookup returns CDR1 LNHDA and CDR2 SQIVND (reference sequence). This CDR3 region has 12 residues. V lost 8 bases to trimming and J lost 5 bases, with 12 bases between them. Here the CDR3 reads CASRTSGTEAFF. The CDR3 bases are TGTGCCAGTCGGACCTCGGGAACTGAAGCTTTCTTT.

This chain links TRBV19 with TRBJ2-5; TRBD2 agrees at 8 bases. The J segment lost 5 bases and the V segment lost 5 bases, leaving 7 bases of the junction unmatched. The germline gives CDR1 LNHDA, CDR2 SQIVND (reference sequence). The CDR3 spans 14 residues. The CDR3 loop reads CASSLLAEVETQYF. CDR3 nucleotide sequence: TGTGCCAGTAGTTTACTAGCGGAGGTGGAGACCCAGTACTTC.

The chain carries TRBV5-1 and TRBJ2-5, with D perhaps matching TRBD2 (6 bases). Trimming shortened V by 0 bases and J by 2 bases, and 11 bases separated the two germline ends. CDR3 length: 15 residues. Germline CDR1 is SGHRS and CDR2 is YFSETQ. The CDR3 coding sequence is TGCGCCAGCAGCTTGGCGGGGGTGGGACAAGAGACCCAGTACTTC. Translation: CASSLAGVGQETQYF.

The chain links TRBV2 to TRBJ2-5; the D is unclear. CDR3 length: 14 amino acids. The germline V gene has CDR1 SNHLY and CDR2 FYNNEI. Deletions cut 6 bases from V and 5 bases from J, with 16 bases between. CDR3 amino acids: CASSGSTLAETQYF. The CDR3 DNA reads TGTGCCAGCAGCGGTTCGACATTGGCGGAGACCCAGTACTTC.

The genes are TRBV2 and TRBJ1-5; 7 nucleotides agree with TRBD1. The V segment lost 7 bases and the J segment 4 bases; nucleotides outside the gene matches: 10. The CDR3 consists of 15 residues. The V gene's germline CDR1 is SNHLY and CDR2 FYNNEI. The CDR3, as DNA: TGTGCCAGCAACCGGGACAGTCGGAGTAATCAGCCCCAGCATTTT. This codes for CASNRDSRSNQPQHF.

This rearrangement joins TRBV2 to TRBJ2-5, with TRBD2 matching 10 bases. The CDR3 extends over 17 amino acids. The germline CDR1 and CDR2 sequences are SNHLY and FYNNEI. Trimming at V came to 6 bases and at J to 1 base, leaving 11 bases not matched to a gene. The CDR3 DNA reads TGTGCCAGCAGGAGCCTACTAGGACTAGCGGCCCAAGAGACCCAGTACTTC. Residues: CASRSLLGLAAQETQYF.

The CDR3 loop reads CASSDFQGLEETQYF. The CDR3 DNA follows: TGTGCCAGCTCAGATTTCCAGGGCCTCGAAGAGACCCAGTACTTC. This sequence joins TRBV18 and TRBJ2-5; maybe TRBD1 (5 bases). The CDR3 runs 15 residues. The germline CDR1 and CDR2 sequences are KGHSH and LQKENI. V was trimmed by 5 bases and J by 3 bases, leaving 16 bases between them.

This chain uses TRBV21-1 with TRBJ1-5; TRBD1, the D gene given by the table, was not confirmed from the DNA. TRBV21-1 is recorded as a pseudogene. The CDR3 extends over 18 amino acids. CDR3 sequence (DNA): TGTGCCAGCAGCTTTCTCCCGACAGGGAGAAGAAAGAATCAGCCCCAGCATTTT. This translates into CASSFLPTGRRKNQPQHF.

This chain connects TRBV18 to TRBJ1-3; 8 nucleotides line up with TRBD1. With V trimmed by 3 bases and J by 0 bases, 10 bases remained unmatched. Germline CDR1 is KGHSH and CDR2 is LQKENI. CDR3 length: 18 residues. The CDR3 DNA sequence: TGTGCCAGCTCACCTCTTCGACAGGGGCCAGGCTCTGGAAACACCATATATTTT. It specifies CASSPLRQGPGSGNTIYF.